The present T cell receptor (beta chain) was sequenced within a study of blood T cell repertoires in COVID-19 (dated by TCRdb to about 2020). About the full investigation: Samples covering the acute and convalescent phases of COVID-19 were provided by collaborators in the United States, Italy and Spain. The material from the prospective study consisted of cDNA or gDNA derived from T cells, B-cell-depleted T cells, or PBMCs. Subjects who had been exposed to COVID-19, were actively infected with it, or had recovered from it provided the deeply sampled blood TCRbeta repertoires that made up the dataset. A freely available public database, intended as a resource for researchers studying the immune response to SARS-CoV-2, is where the repertoires were released. The samples were drawn from the first 160 participants of the ongoing ImmuneRACE study and from 1,254 subjects provided by 6 global collaborators. A de-identified subject ID, COVID-19 status, age in years and sex were almost always included in the sample metadata. Where available, HLA class I and class II types were taken from metadata supplied by the sample provider and were not determined by assay-based typing. On the study overall, not on this receptor specifically: The quantity of clinical and demographic metadata differed by source and by participant and was supplied without curation.

This clone occurred once. This clone's antigen is unknown. Per-base qualities were not stored, and no clone one base away is much larger. Each collaborating institution followed its own protocols to collect whole blood in K2EDTA tubes. Collaborator samples were shipped for TCRbeta analysis as frozen whole blood, isolated PBMCs, or DNA extracted from either sample type. Germline trimming: 1 base from V, 11 bases from J; junction bases outside gene matches: 12. Via the germline V gene (reference sequence), CDR1 is LNHDA and CDR2 SQIVND. Spanning cysteine to phenylalanine, the CDR3 consists of 16 amino acids. Of the read, only the CDR3 DNA is kept; its 48 bases are in frame from base 1. The immunoSEQ Assay, a bias-controlled multiplex PCR, was used to amplify TCRbeta CDR3 regions from genomic DNA. The paper's processing steps were these. The number of nucleated cells in each sample was estimated from the amplification of reference gene primers within the assay. Sequence reads were collapsed and filtered to measure the absolute abundance of every unique TCRbeta CDR3 rearrangement. Productive Simpson clonality was computed per sample as the square root of Simpson's diversity index over productive rearrangements. TCRdb's version of the immuneACCESS table is confined to in-frame rearrangements and falls short of the full clone set. An unresolved V gene accounts for under half of the shortfall where checked; the remainder is of unknown origin. V, J and clone size reflect that table, while D and trimming were determined from the DNA. For this sample there are about 180,000 clones; around 77% appear just once. The top ten hold 6.5% of the sample.

Specimen: peripheral blood. The clonotype originates from a man between 65 and 79 years old with active or convalescent COVID-19. The V and J segments used are TRBV19 and TRBJ2-3; TRBD2 fits 10 bases in the junction. The nucleotide sequence reads as follows: TGTGCCAGTAGTATAGTCTCGAGCGGGGGGGCCGCGAAGCAGTATTTT. This sequence encodes CASSIVSSGGAAKQYF.